This T cell receptor beta chain was profiled in a study of CD8+ T cells in alopecia areata (dated by TCRdb to 2017 to 2018). Regarding the study in general: Treated patients were enrolled in an open-label pilot trial of oral tofacitinib, 5 to 10 mg twice daily, for moderate-to-severe alopecia areata. The RNA source kit depended on sample type: the PAXgene miRNA kit for fixed scalp, the miRNeasy kit for PBMCs, and the RNeasy kit for mouse skin. In humans, TCRbeta sequencing was performed on scalp tissue and on sorted CD4+ and CD8+ peripheral blood T cells from healthy controls and from patients with patchy or totalis/universalis alopecia areata. Scalp clonality was compared across normal scalp (n=4), patchy alopecia areata scalp (n=8), and alopecia totalis/universalis scalp (n=8). In both human patients and the C3H/HeJ mouse model, the study applied high-throughput TCRbeta sequencing to look at T cell clonal expansion in alopecia areata. TCRbeta CDR3 regions were amplified by immunoSEQ multiplex PCR with 35 Vbeta forward and 13 Jbeta reverse primers. Patients on tofacitinib were biopsied at baseline and after 4 and 24 weeks of treatment, and several of the patients also had a later scalp biopsy. The SALT score, which quantifies the percentage of affected scalp surface area, was used to measure disease severity in treated patients. Tofacitinib was administered for 6 to 18 months, and 6 months of follow-up off drug were then conducted to assess delayed response and recurrence. Broad study findings and their caveats: Lesional scalp, especially in alopecia totalis/universalis, showed higher clonality and more expanded CD8+ clones than normal scalp, suggesting antigenic drive. Shared TCR sequences between patients were less evident than in mice, which may be partly attributable to HLA diversity in the patient population. The treated cohort was small, with a single nonresponder, so links between baseline CD8+ expansion and response need larger studies. Tofacitinib significantly decreased scalp clonality and the number of expanded CD8+ clones among the top 100 scalp clones. Resident alphabeta T cells in normal human skin are also sequenced, complicating scalp TCR repertoire analysis, unlike mouse skin dominated by gammadelta T cells. During tofacitinib treatment, many expanded lesional clones remained in scalp and blood, and this persistence may partly explain relapse after treatment is stopped.

Library method: the immunoSEQ multiplex PCR assay. For TCR sequencing, RNA was extracted from every sample and reverse transcribed into cDNA to serve as template. First-strand cDNA was synthesized with SuperScript III using a 2:1 mix of oligo-dT and random hexamers. A synthetic immune receptor repertoire was used to assess amplification bias, and residual bias was removed computationally. The study's own analysis went as follows. Raw reads were preprocessed to remove errors, and CDR3 was defined by IMGT conventions from the conserved cysteine to phenylalanine. Clonality was computed by normalizing Shannon entropy by log2 of the number of productive unique TCRs and subtracting the result from 1. CD4 or CD8 identity of scalp clones was inferred by cross-referencing scalp TCRbeta sequences with sorted blood CD4 and CD8 repertoires. The table comes from immuneACCESS by way of TCRdb, which keeps in-frame sequences with V and J called. Part of the clones is missing from these tables; in studies checked, under half for an unresolved V gene and the rest for unknown reasons. From that table come the V and J calls and clone size; the DNA was used to work out D and trimming. The sample records roughly 220,000 clones, 35% to 45% of which are singletons. 0.48% of the sample is held by the ten biggest clonotypes.

What this sample's treatment or condition label stands for: oral pan-JAK inhibitor, 5-10 mg twice daily. Peripheral blood and lesional scalp punch biopsies were obtained from patients with alopecia areata. PBMCs were separated by density centrifugation and stained for CD3, CD4 and CD8, after which CD4+ and CD8+ T cells were sorted on a FACSAria. Via the germline V gene, CDR1 is SGHDN and CDR2 FVKESK. Including cysteine and phenylalanine, the CDR3 has 16 amino acids. Only the CDR3 DNA stays, 48 bases, in frame from base 1. V lost 1 base and J lost 7 bases, and the count of bases not matched to a germline gene is 13. Of note for this clone: The antigen it binds to is not known. No base-level quality is on record; no much larger clone is a single base apart.

Here the chain combines TRBV14 and TRBJ2-7; TRBD2 aligns with 7 central bases. The starting material was CD4+ T cells sorted from blood, obtained at approximately week 31, from a patient treated with tofacitinib. This TCR came from a human donor with alopecia areata. The base sequence is TGTGCCAGCAGCCAAGGTTGGATGGCAGGGACTAAAGAGCAGTACTTC. This yields the protein CASSQGWMAGTKEQYF. The full variable domain, completed from the reference TRBV14 and TRBJ2-7 proteins outside the CDR3, reads EAGVTQFPSHSVIEKGQTVTLRCDPISGHDNLYWYRRVMGKEIKFLLHFVKESKQDESGMPNNRFLAERTGGTYSTLKVQPAELEDSGVYFCASSQGWMAGTKEQYFGPGTRLTVT.